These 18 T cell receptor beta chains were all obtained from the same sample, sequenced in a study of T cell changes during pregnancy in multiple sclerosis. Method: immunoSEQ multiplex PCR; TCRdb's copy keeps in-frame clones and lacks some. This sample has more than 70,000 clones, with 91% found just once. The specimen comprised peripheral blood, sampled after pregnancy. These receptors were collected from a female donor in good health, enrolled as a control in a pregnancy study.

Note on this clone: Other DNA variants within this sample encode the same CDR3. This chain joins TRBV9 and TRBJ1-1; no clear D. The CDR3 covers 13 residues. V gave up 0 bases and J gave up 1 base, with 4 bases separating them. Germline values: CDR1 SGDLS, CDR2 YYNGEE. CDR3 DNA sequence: TGTGCCAGCAGCGTAGCCGGGAACACTGAAGCTTTCTTT. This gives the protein CASSVAGNTEAFF.

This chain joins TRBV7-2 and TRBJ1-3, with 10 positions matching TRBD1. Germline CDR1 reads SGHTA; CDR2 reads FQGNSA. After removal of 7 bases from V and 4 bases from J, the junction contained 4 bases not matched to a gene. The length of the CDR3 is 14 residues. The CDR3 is CASTWTGGGNTIYF. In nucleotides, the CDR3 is TGTGCCAGCACTTGGACAGGGGGAGGAAACACCATATATTTT.

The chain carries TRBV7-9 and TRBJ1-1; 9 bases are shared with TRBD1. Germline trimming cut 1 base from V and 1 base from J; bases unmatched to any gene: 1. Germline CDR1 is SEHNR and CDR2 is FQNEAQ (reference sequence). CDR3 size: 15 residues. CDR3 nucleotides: TGTGCCAGCAGCTTAGGGGACAGGGAGAACACTGAAGCTTTCTTT. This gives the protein CASSLGDRENTEAFF.

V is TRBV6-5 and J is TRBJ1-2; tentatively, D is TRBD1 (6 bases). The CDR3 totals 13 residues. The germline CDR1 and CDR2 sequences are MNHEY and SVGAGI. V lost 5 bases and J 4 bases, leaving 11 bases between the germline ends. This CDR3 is CASSKDRTYGYTF. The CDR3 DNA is TGTGCCAGCAGTAAGGACAGAACCTATGGCTACACCTTC.

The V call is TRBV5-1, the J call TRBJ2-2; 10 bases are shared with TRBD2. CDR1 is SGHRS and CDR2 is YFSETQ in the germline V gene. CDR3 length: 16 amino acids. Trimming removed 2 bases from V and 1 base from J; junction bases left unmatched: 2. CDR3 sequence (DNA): TGCGCCAGCAGCTTAGCGGGGGGGAAGAACACCGGGGAGCTGTTTTTT. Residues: CASSLAGGKNTGELFF.

CDR3 amino acids: CASSGTGSGSYNEQFF. The CDR3 bases are TGTGCCAGCAGCGGTACAGGGTCGGGCTCCTACAATGAGCAGTTCTTC. The gene calls are TRBV5-6 and TRBJ2-1; possible D gene TRBD1, 6 bases. From germline, CDR1 is SGHDT and CDR2 YYEEEE. The length of the CDR3 is 16 residues. V was clipped by 4 bases and J by 0 bases, with 14 bases between them.

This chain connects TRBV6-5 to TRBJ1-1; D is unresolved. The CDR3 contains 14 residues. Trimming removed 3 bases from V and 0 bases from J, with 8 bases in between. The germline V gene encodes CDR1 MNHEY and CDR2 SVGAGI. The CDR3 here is CASSYRGMNTEAFF. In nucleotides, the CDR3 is TGTGCCAGCAGTTATCGGGGAATGAACACTGAAGCTTTCTTT.

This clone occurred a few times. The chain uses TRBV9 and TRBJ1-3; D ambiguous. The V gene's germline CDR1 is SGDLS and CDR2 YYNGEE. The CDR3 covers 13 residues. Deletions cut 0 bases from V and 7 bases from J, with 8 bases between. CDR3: CASSVVGENTIYF. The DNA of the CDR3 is TGTGCCAGCAGCGTAGTTGGGGAGAACACCATATATTTT.

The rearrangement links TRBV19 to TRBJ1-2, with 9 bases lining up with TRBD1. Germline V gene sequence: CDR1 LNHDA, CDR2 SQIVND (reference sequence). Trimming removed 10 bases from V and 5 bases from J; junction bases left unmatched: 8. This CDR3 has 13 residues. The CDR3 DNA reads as TGTGCCACCACCACAGGGGGCGCGTATGGCTACACCTTC. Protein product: CATTTGGAYGYTF.

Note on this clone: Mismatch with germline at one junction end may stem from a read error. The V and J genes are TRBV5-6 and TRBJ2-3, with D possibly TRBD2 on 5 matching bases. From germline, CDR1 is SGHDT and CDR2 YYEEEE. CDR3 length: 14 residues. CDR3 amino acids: CASSLGSIAIKGDF. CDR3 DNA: TGTGCCAGCAGCTTGGGTAGTATTGCGATAAAGGGAGATTTT.

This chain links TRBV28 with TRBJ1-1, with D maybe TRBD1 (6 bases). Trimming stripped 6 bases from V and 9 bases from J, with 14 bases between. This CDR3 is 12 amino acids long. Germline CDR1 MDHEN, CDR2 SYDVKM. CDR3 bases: TGTGCCAGCAGCTGGGGGGGGCCCCAAGCTTTCTTT. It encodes CASSWGGPQAFF.

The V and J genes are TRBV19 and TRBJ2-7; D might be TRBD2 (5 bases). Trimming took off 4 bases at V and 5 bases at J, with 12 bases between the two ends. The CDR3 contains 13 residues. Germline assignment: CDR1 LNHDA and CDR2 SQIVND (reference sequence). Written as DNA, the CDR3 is TGTGCCAGTAGTACCGGGAATTTGGACGAGCAGTACTTC. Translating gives CASSTGNLDEQYF.

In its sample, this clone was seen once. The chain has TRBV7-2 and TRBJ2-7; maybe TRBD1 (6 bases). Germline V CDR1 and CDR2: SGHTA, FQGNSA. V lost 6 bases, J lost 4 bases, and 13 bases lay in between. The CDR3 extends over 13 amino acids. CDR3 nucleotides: TGTGCCAGCAGGAGGGGCAGGGGTTACGAGCAGTACTTC. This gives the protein CASRRGRGYEQYF.

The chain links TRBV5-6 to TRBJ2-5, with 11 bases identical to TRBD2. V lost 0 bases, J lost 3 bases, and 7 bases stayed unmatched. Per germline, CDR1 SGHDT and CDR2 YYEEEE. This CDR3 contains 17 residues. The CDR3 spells CASSLARGTSGEETQYF. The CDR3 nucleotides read TGTGCCAGCAGCTTGGCCAGGGGGACTAGCGGAGAAGAGACCCAGTACTTC.

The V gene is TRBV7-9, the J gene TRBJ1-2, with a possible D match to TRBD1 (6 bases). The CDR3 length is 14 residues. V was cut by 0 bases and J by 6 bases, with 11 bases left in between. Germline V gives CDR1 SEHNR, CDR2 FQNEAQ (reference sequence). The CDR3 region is CASSLAQGFNGYTF. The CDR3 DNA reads TGTGCCAGCAGCTTAGCTCAGGGGTTCAATGGCTACACCTTC.

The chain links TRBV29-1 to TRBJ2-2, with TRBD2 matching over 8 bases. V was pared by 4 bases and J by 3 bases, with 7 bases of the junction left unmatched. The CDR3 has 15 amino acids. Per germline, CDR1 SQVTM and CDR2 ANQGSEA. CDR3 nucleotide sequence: TGCAGCGTTGCGCGGGGGGCCGGGGACACCGGGGAGCTGTTTTTT. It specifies CSVARGAGDTGELFF.

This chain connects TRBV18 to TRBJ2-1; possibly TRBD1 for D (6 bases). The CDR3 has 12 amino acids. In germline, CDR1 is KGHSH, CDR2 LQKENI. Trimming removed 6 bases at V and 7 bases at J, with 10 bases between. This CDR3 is CASSPGTNEQFF. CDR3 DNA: TGTGCCAGCTCCCCCGGGACAAATGAGCAGTTCTTC.

CDR3 protein: CATSRDTLAGQFF. CDR3 in DNA: TGTGCCACCAGCAGAGATACTTTAGCGGGACAGTTCTTC. The V call is TRBV15, the J call TRBJ2-1; 8 bases fit TRBD2. There are 13 residues in the CDR3. The germline V gene encodes CDR1 LNHNV and CDR2 YYDKDF (reference sequence). The ends lost 0 bases at V and 13 bases at J; junction bases unmatched: 5.